A selection of T cell receptor beta chains follows, all from one sample in a study of T cell repertoires in cytomegalovirus infection. TCRdb called the reads again in MiXCR, with one record for every CDR3 protein. The sample carries approximately 500,000 distinct CDR3 sequences, approximately 15% recorded once. The sample taken for sequencing was CD8+ T cells from PBMCs. These receptors were obtained from a human donor in good health (CMV status not recorded). Some clones in this sample may be carry-over from other donors' samples. Each CDR3 is given with its conserved first and last residue. A D gene is named only where the DNA matches it firmly. Part of the rows lack a size; the others show once, few, many or a class for expanded clones.

v_gene,d_gene,abundance,j_gene,CDR3nt,CDR3aa
TRBV5-6,TRBD1,NA,TRBJ2-1,TGTGCCAGCAGCACCCGCCGGGACAGGGGACATGAGCAGTTCTTC,CASSTRRDRGHEQFF
TRBV12-3/TRBV12-4,NA,many,TRBJ1-2,TGTGCCAGCAGTCTCCTCGGTCAAAATGGCTACACCTTC,CASSLLGQNGYTF
TRBV14,TRBD1,NA,TRBJ2-1,TGTGCCAGCAGCCACCGGGACAGGGGGTGCCTTGAGCAGTTCTTC,CASSHRDRGCLEQFF
TRBV11-1,TRBD1,many,TRBJ1-1,TGTGCCAGCAGCTGGAACAGGGGGGGGAACACTGAAGCTTTCTTT,CASSWNRGGNTEAFF
TRBV7-9,TRBD2,many,TRBJ2-3,TGTGCCAGCAGCTCCCCTTTGGCTAGCGGGGGGAACCCTCGGGATACGCAGTATTTT,CASSSPLASGGNPRDTQYF
TRBV5-3,NA,NA,TRBJ1-2,TGTGCCAGGAGCTTGGGCCCCCAACAGGGACGGGGCTACACCTTC,CARSLGPQQGRGYTF
TRBV20-1,NA,few,TRBJ2-5,TGCAGTGCTGCACGGGGGCTGGAGGAGACCCAGTACTTC,CSAARGLEETQYF
TRBV5-6,NA,many,TRBJ2-4,TGTGCCAGCAGCCTAGGGGGGTTGGACATTCAGTACTTC,CASSLGGLDIQYF
TRBV19,NA,NA,TRBJ2-4,TGTGCCTCTAAGGATATGGCCTCCTATCAAAACATTCAGTACTTC,CASKDMASYQNIQYF
TRBV5-1,NA,few,TRBJ2-7,TGCGCCAGCAAGCAGGGTGCCGTCTACGAGCAGTACTTC,CASKQGAVYEQYF
TRBV7-3,TRBD2,many,TRBJ2-2,TGTGCCAGCAGCCAGCTAGCGGGGAACACCGGGGAGCTGTTTTTT,CASSQLAGNTGELFF
TRBV28,NA,few,TRBJ2-3,TGTGCCAGCAGTCCAACTAGGGTGTCAGATACGCAGTATTTT,CASSPTRVSDTQYF
TRBV5-4,TRBD1,NA,TRBJ1-1,TGTGCCAGCAGCACGGGACAGGAGACTGAAGCTTTCTTT,CASSTGQETEAFF
TRBV6-6,TRBD2,few,TRBJ2-1,TGTGCCAGCGATTGGGGGGAGGGGTACAATGAGCAGTTCTTC,CASDWGEGYNEQFF
TRBV14,NA,many,TRBJ2-7,TGTGCCAGCAGCCAGACCCTTAGGCGGGACGAGCAGTACTTC,CASSQTLRRDEQYF
TRBV29-1,TRBD2,few,TRBJ2-7,TGCAGCGTTGCCGGGACTAGCAGCTACGAGCAGTACTTC,CSVAGTSSYEQYF
TRBV28,NA,many,TRBJ2-7,TGTGCCAGCAGCTCCCCTCGGGCAGGCGGCTACGAGCAGTACTTC,CASSSPRAGGYEQYF
TRBV5-6,TRBD1,many,TRBJ2-3,TGTGCCAGCAGTTTCCCGGGACAGGGGCGGGCAGATACGCAGTATTTT,CASSFPGQGRADTQYF
TRBV6-6,NA,NA,TRBJ2-4,TGTGCCAGCACTCCACGAGAGGGGGACAAAAACATTCAGTACTTC,CASTPREGDKNIQYF
TRBV14,NA,NA,TRBJ2-1,TGTGCCAGCAGCCAAGAGATTACTAGAAATGAGCAGTTCTTC,CASSQEITRNEQFF
TRBV27,NA,few,TRBJ2-4,TGTGCCAGCAGTTTAATAGGGGCCATCGGAGACATTCAGTACTTC,CASSLIGAIGDIQYF
TRBV2,TRBD1,few,TRBJ2-7,TGTGCCAGATCGGACAGGGGGCTCAGCGGGAGCTACGAGCAGTACTTC,CARSDRGLSGSYEQYF
TRBV19,NA,many,TRBJ1-5,TGTGCCAGTAGGGGGGAGGAGCAGCCCCAGCATTTT,CASRGEEQPQHF
TRBV14,NA,few,TRBJ1-1,TGTGCCAGCAGCCAAGGGGGGACGCTAAACACTGAAGCTTTCTTT,CASSQGGTLNTEAFF
TRBV3-1,NA,NA,TRBJ2-2,TGTGCCAGCAGCCCGGGGTCGAGGGCCCCCGGGGAGCTGTTTTTT,CASSPGSRAPGELFF
TRBV9,TRBD1,NA,TRBJ1-3,TGTGCCAGCAGCGCGGTAAAGGGACAGACTGGAAACACCATATATTTT,CASSAVKGQTGNTIYF
TRBV6-5,NA,NA,TRBJ2-3,TGTGCCAGCTTTGCCGGGGCCACAGATACGCAGTATTTT,CASFAGATDTQYF
TRBV7-2,TRBD1,many,TRBJ2-3,TGTGCCAGCAGCTACCGGGACAGAGTCACAGATACGCAGTATTTT,CASSYRDRVTDTQYF
TRBV27,NA,many,TRBJ1-5,TGTGCCAGCAGTCTCCAGACCCCCCGGGGCAATCAGCCCCAGCATTTT,CASSLQTPRGNQPQHF
TRBV27,TRBD1,few,TRBJ1-2,TGTGCCAGCAGTTTCCGGGGACAGGGGGCTAGGGTATTC,CASSFRGQGARVF
TRBV4-1,NA,many,TRBJ2-1,TGCGCCAGCAGCCCGAAAAGGGGGGGCCCAACCTACAATGAGCAGTTCTTC,CASSPKRGGPTYNEQFF
TRBV30,NA,NA,TRBJ2-7,TGTGCCTGGAGTGTGAGCGGAGGCTACGAGCAGTACTTC,CAWSVSGGYEQYF
TRBV6-1,TRBD1,few,TRBJ2-7,TGTGCCTCGGGACAGCACTACGAGCAGTACTTC,CASGQHYEQYF
TRBV6-2/TRBV6-3,NA,many,TRBJ1-1,TGTGCCAGCAGACCCCTACCCGGGGCAGGGAGAGGAACTGAAGCTTTCTTT,CASRPLPGAGRGTEAFF
TRBV29-1,NA,many,TRBJ2-7,TGCAGCGTCCAAGGGTTGGGGGAGAGCTCCTACGAGCAGTACTTC,CSVQGLGESSYEQYF
TRBV27,TRBD2,few,TRBJ2-3,TGTGCCAGCAGTTTAGGACTAGCGGGATTCGGTTCGTCGGATACGCAGTATTTT,CASSLGLAGFGSSDTQYF
TRBV9,TRBD2,NA,TRBJ2-7,TGTGCCAGCAGCCCTGGGGGGGGATTCGAGCAGTACTTC,CASSPGGGFEQYF
TRBV6-1,TRBD1,many,TRBJ2-5,TGTGCCAGCAGTGAAACCGGGACAGGGGGAGAGACCCAGTACTTC,CASSETGTGGETQYF
TRBV4-1,NA,NA,TRBJ2-1,TGCGCCAGCAGCCAAGGGGTTGGTAGCTGGGAGTTC,CASSQGVGSWEF
TRBV2,NA,few,TRBJ1-5,TGTGCCAGCAGTGAATATGGCAGGGACAATCAGCCCCAGCATTTT,CASSEYGRDNQPQHF
TRBV6-1,NA,few,TRBJ2-7,TGTGCCAGCAGTGAACCCCCCGGGTCCGAAGGTAGACCTTACGAGCAGTACTTC,CASSEPPGSEGRPYEQYF
TRBV6-1,NA,NA,TRBJ1-5,TGTGCCAGCAGTGAACCCCATATAACTCGAAGCAATCAGCCCCAGCATTTT,CASSEPHITRSNQPQHF
TRBV14,NA,few,TRBJ2-7,TGTGCCAGCAGCCAAAGGGACTTCTCCTACGAGCAGTACTTC,CASSQRDFSYEQYF
TRBV11-3,NA,NA,TRBJ2-3,TGTGCCAGCAGCTCGCGGGACTTAGATACGAAGTATTTT,CASSSRDLDTKYF
TRBV18,NA,few,TRBJ1-2,TGTGCCAGCTCACCAGACATGGGCTATGGCTACACCTTC,CASSPDMGYGYTF
TRBV4-2,TRBD2,NA,TRBJ2-2,TGTGCCAGCAGCCAAGCCTACCTGACCCAACAGCGGGAGGTTTTTGGGGAGCTGTTTTTT,CASSQAYLTQQREVFGELFF
TRBV29-1,NA,many,TRBJ2-2,TGCAGCGTTGAGGCAAGGGGTTCGTCGAACACCGGGGAGCTGTTTTTT,CSVEARGSSNTGELFF
TRBV28,NA,NA,TRBJ2-7,TGTGCCAGCAGTTTACCCAGGGCTTTAGAGCAGTACTTC,CASSLPRALEQYF
TRBV7-8,NA,many,TRBJ1-6,TGTGCCAGCAGCTTCGGCAGGGGAAATTCACCCCTCCACTTT,CASSFGRGNSPLHF
TRBV5-4,NA,many,TRBJ2-7,TGTGCCAGCAGCTTCGTGCAGCAGCCTTACGAGCAGTACTTC,CASSFVQQPYEQYF